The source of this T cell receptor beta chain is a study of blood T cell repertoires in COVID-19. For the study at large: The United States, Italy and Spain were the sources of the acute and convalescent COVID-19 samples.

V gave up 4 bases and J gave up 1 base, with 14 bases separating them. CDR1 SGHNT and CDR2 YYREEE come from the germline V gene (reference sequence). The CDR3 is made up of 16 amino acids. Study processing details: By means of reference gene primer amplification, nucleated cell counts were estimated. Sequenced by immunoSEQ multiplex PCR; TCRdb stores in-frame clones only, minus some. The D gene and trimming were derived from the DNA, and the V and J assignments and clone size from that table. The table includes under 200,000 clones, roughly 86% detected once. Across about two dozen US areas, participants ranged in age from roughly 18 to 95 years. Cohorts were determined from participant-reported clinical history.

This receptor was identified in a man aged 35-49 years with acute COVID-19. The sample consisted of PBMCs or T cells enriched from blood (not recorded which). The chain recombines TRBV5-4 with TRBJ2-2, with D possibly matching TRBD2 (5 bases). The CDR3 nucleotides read TGTGCCAGCAGCCCGGGTGGGAGCGGGAACACCGGGGAGCTGTTTTTT. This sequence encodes CASSPGGSGNTGELFF.